The next 27 T cell receptor beta chains were all read from a single sample in a study of naive CD8 T cells in extremely preterm neonates. Here immunoSEQ multiplex PCR was the method, and the copy in TCRdb shows in-frame clones only, minus some. The data hold 8,000 or so clones, with around 98% observed a single time. Deliveries were elective term cesareans at roughly 37-43 weeks, with no labor or membrane rupture. The sequenced sample consisted of naive CD8+ T cells from cord blood. These receptor sequences come from a newborn in good health.

The chain has TRBV4-1 and TRBJ2-6, with unresolved D. V lost 1 base and J lost 3, with 4 bases in between. Germline V CDR1 and CDR2: MGHRA, YSYEKL. This CDR3 spans 14 amino acids. The CDR3 reads CASSQAGGANVLTF. CDR3 nucleotide sequence: TGCGCCAGCAGCCAAGCGGGTGGGGCCAACGTCCTGACTTTC.

The rearrangement uses TRBV12-5 and TRBJ1-6; TRBD1 matches 8 bases. The germline V gene encodes CDR1 LGHNT and CDR2 FRNRAP. This CDR3 contains 15 residues. V trimming: 1 base; J trimming: 7 bases; junction bases outside the gene matches: 3. The CDR3 region is CASGLGTGRNSPLHF. The DNA for the CDR3 is TGTGCTAGTGGTTTGGGGACAGGGAGGAATTCACCCCTCCACTTT.

The chain uses TRBV15 and TRBJ2-1, with D tentatively TRBD1 (6 bases). CDR1 is LNHNV and CDR2 is YYDKDF in the germline V gene (reference sequence). The V and J ends lost 0 bases and 3 bases respectively, with 12 bases between them. The CDR3 has 16 residues. This CDR3 reads CATSREAGEIYNEQFF. CDR3 bases: TGTGCCACCAGCAGAGAGGCAGGGGAGATCTACAATGAGCAGTTCTTC.

The rearrangement links TRBV19 to TRBJ1-1, with D possibly being TRBD1 (5 bases). V lost 0 bases and J lost 0, with 14 bases in between. CDR3 length equals 17 residues. Germline-derived CDR1 and CDR2 are LNHDA and SQIVND (reference sequence). The CDR3, as DNA: TGTGCCAGTAGTATAGATCTATGGGCAGGGATGAACACTGAAGCTTTCTTT. Amino acid sequence: CASSIDLWAGMNTEAFF.

The CDR3 sequence: CASSYFGQNYGYTF. In nucleotides, the CDR3 is TGCGCCAGCAGCTACTTCGGACAAAACTATGGCTACACCTTC. The chain combines TRBV5-1 with TRBJ1-2; maybe TRBD1 (5 bases). Trimming took 3 bases from V and 2 from J, leaving 11 bases between them. Germline CDR1 is SGHRS and CDR2 is YFSETQ. This CDR3 contains 14 residues.

J is TRBJ2-7 and V is TRBV5-6, with TRBD1 matching over 9 bases. The CDR3 runs 15 residues. Germline CDR1 and CDR2: SGHDT and YYEEEE. J lost 3 bases, V lost 0 bases, and 4 bases had no gene match. CDR3 nucleotides: TGTGCCAGCAGCTTGGGGGGACAGGGTTTCTACGAGCAGTACTTC. This translates into CASSLGGQGFYEQYF.

The chain is built from TRBV2 and TRBJ2-7, with D possibly matching TRBD2 (6 bases). CDR1 and CDR2 (germline): SNHLY, FYNNEI. Trimming cost V 8 bases and J 5 bases, with 16 bases left between them. The CDR3 extends over 13 amino acids. CDR3 region: CASVPTGVNEQYF. The DNA of the CDR3 is TGTGCCAGCGTCCCGACGGGGGTGAACGAGCAGTACTTC. The entire variable domain, with the rest obtained from reference TRBV2 and TRBJ2-7, is as follows: EPEVTQTPSHQVTQMGQEVILRCVPISNHLYFYWYRQILGQKVEFLVSFYNNEISEKSEIFDDQFSVERPDGSNFTLKIRSTKLEDSAMYFCASVPTGVNEQYFGPGTRLTVT.

The chain recombines TRBV9 with TRBJ2-1; TRBD2 might be the D (7 bases). Germline-derived CDR1 and CDR2 are SGDLS and YYNGEE. This CDR3 has 15 amino acids. The ends were cut back, 1 base at V and 6 bases at J, with 14 bases in the middle. The CDR3, as DNA: TGTGCCAGCAGCGTAAGTGGGGGGGCCGGCAATGAGCAGTTCTTC. As protein: CASSVSGGAGNEQFF.

The gene calls are TRBV11-2 and TRBJ1-1, with D possibly TRBD1 on 6 matching bases. V was trimmed by 2 bases and J by 1 base, leaving 11 bases between them. This CDR3 has 15 residues. CDR1 and CDR2 from the germline V gene are SGHAT and FQNNGV. This chain's CDR3 is CASSLLGRGNTEAFF. The CDR3 DNA sequence: TGTGCCAGCAGCTTACTCGGCAGGGGGAACACTGAAGCTTTCTTT.

This chain joins TRBV4-1 and TRBJ1-1; 9 bases align to TRBD1. The CDR3 has 15 amino acids. V shed 4 bases and J 5 bases; nucleotides not matched to a gene: 8. The V gene's germline CDR1 is MGHRA and CDR2 YSYEKL. The CDR3 nucleotides read TGCGCCAGCAGCCCACAGGGGGCGCTTATGACTGAAGCTTTCTTT. Translation gives CASSPQGALMTEAFF.

This chain links TRBV10-3 with TRBJ1-1; weak D call: TRBD1 (5 bases). In germline, CDR1 is ENHRY, CDR2 SYGVKD. The CDR3 length is 18 residues. Trimming left V 4 bases short and J 4 bases short, with 25 bases between. The CDR3 spells CAISGHRLEDMMGTEAFF. The CDR3, as DNA: TGTGCCATCAGTGGACACAGGTTAGAGGACATGATGGGCACTGAAGCTTTCTTT.

The chain carries TRBV6-5 and TRBJ2-5, with D maybe TRBD1 (6 bases). The CDR3 has 16 amino acids. Trimming stripped 0 bases from V and 1 base from J, with 12 bases between. Germline V gives CDR1 MNHEY, CDR2 SVGAGI. CDR3 loop: CASSYSVGGSQETQYF. Written as DNA, the CDR3 is TGTGCCAGCAGTTACTCCGTAGGGGGTTCCCAAGAGACCCAGTACTTC.

CDR3 protein: CASSKAQGDTGELFF. DNA of the CDR3: TGTGCCAGCAGCAAAGCACAGGGAGACACCGGGGAGCTGTTTTTT. V gene TRBV21-1 combines with J gene TRBJ2-2; the table's D call of TRBD1 was not tested on the DNA. TRBV21-1 is described as a pseudogene. This CDR3 has 15 residues.

As regards this clone: The sample has other DNA sequences that encode this CDR3 too. This chain links TRBV6-5 with TRBJ1-2, with TRBD1 matching over 12 bases. Germline CDR1 and CDR2: MNHEY and SVGAGI. V lost 2 bases and J lost 8; bases outside the gene matches: 0. This CDR3 has 13 amino acids. CDR3 nucleotide sequence: TGTGCCAGCAGTTACGGGACAGGGGGCGGCTACACCTTC. As protein: CASSYGTGGGYTF.

The CDR3 sequence is CASSLGHMNTEAFF. The CDR3, as DNA: TGTGCCAGCAGTTTAGGACACATGAACACTGAAGCTTTCTTT. The chain employs TRBV27 and TRBJ1-1, with D perhaps matching TRBD1 (5 bases). This CDR3 is 14 amino acids long. The V and J ends lost 2 bases and 0 bases respectively, with 7 bases between them. Germline CDR1 is MNHEY and CDR2 is SMNVEV (reference sequence).

About this clone: One end of the junction is discordant with germline, which a read error may explain. This specimen includes other DNA sequences encoding the same CDR3. The V call is TRBV4-1, the J call TRBJ2-2; D gene ambiguous. This CDR3 is built from 14 residues. CDR1 MGHRA and CDR2 YSYEKL come from the germline V gene. The CDR3 nucleotides are TGCGCTAGCAGCCTGCGAGAGAACACCGGGGAGCTGTTTTTT. Protein: CASSLRENTGELFF.

V gene TRBV4-3 combines with J gene TRBJ2-3; 8 bases line up with TRBD1. The CDR3 covers 14 residues. The germline V gene has CDR1 LGHNA and CDR2 YSLEER. The trim removed 4 bases at V and 3 bases at J, leaving 3 bases unmatched. CDR3 residues: CASSPGGPTDTQYF. The CDR3 region has the DNA TGCGCCAGCAGCCCAGGGGGCCCTACAGATACGCAGTATTTT.

This chain joins TRBV30 and TRBJ1-2; 12 bases agree with TRBD1. The CDR3 extends over 16 amino acids. CDR1 is GTSNPN and CDR2 is SVGIG in the germline V gene (reference sequence). V shed 0 bases and J 0 bases; nucleotides not matched to a gene: 2. CDR3 DNA: TGTGCCTGGAGTGTGGGGACAGGGGGCGCTAACTATGGCTACACCTTC. Translation: CAWSVGTGGANYGYTF.

The rearrangement uses TRBV11-1 and TRBJ2-2, with 8 nucleotides matching TRBD1. The CDR3 totals 16 residues. Germline V CDR1 and CDR2: SGHAT, FQDESV (reference sequence). V shed 0 bases and J 4 bases; nucleotides not matched to a gene: 4. The CDR3 sequence: CASSLAGQAITGELFF. In DNA form, the CDR3 reads TGTGCCAGCAGCTTAGCGGGACAGGCGATCACCGGGGAGCTGTTTTTT.

The rearrangement uses TRBV7-9 and TRBJ1-4; possible D gene TRBD1, 6 bases. The CDR3 runs to 15 residues. CDR1 is SEHNR, CDR2 FQNEAQ, per germline (reference sequence). V lost 5 bases and J lost 1, with 11 bases in between. The CDR3 loop is CASSAPGVTNEKLFF. The CDR3 coding sequence is TGTGCCAGCAGCGCCCCAGGGGTAACTAATGAAAAACTGTTTTTT.

This chain links TRBV9 with TRBJ2-5, with 7 bases identical to TRBD2. Losses at the gene ends were 0 bases for V and 4 bases for J; bases not matched to a gene: 6. Germline CDR1 reads SGDLS; CDR2 reads YYNGEE. The CDR3 is 15 amino acids. The CDR3, as DNA: TGTGCCAGCAGCGTAGGGGGGGGTACCATAGAGACCCAGTACTTC. It translates to CASSVGGGTIETQYF.

This clone was recorded once. The chain joins TRBV30 to TRBJ1-5; tentative D call: TRBD1 (5 bases). CDR3 length equals 13 residues. Per the germline V gene, CDR1 is GTSNPN and CDR2 is SVGIG (reference sequence). Trimming left V 2 bases short and J 9 bases short, with 14 bases between. The CDR3 protein is CAWSLGGRWPQHF. The DNA of the CDR3 is TGTGCCTGGAGTTTGGGGGGTAGGTGGCCCCAGCATTTT.

The rearrangement links TRBV21-1 to TRBJ2-1; TRBD2, the table's D call, was not compared with the DNA. TRBV21-1 is annotated as a pseudogene. The CDR3 length is 14 residues. The CDR3, as DNA: TGTGCCAGCAGCTCGCGGGTCCTGTACAATGAGCAGTTCTTC. Amino acid sequence: CASSSRVLYNEQFF.

The J gene is TRBJ2-1, the V gene TRBV9; 8 bases are a match to TRBD1. The CDR3 spans 16 residues. CDR1 and CDR2 (germline): SGDLS, YYNGEE. Losses at the gene ends were 2 bases for V and 2 bases for J; bases not matched to a gene: 6. CDR3 sequence reads: CASSVSTGAAYNEQFF. CDR3 DNA sequence: TGTGCCAGCAGCGTCTCGACAGGGGCGGCCTACAATGAGCAGTTCTTC. Variable domain in full (rest from reference TRBV9 and TRBJ2-1): DSGVTQTPKHLITATGQRVTLRCSPRSGDLSVYWYQQSLDQGLQFLIQYYNGEERAKGNILERFSAQQFPDLHSELNLSSLELGDSALYFCASSVSTGAAYNEQFFGPGTRLTVL.

The V call is TRBV20-1, the J call TRBJ2-1; D is ambiguous. Germline V gives CDR1 DFQATT, CDR2 SNEGSKA (reference sequence). V was clipped by 5 bases and J by 4 bases, with 6 bases between them. This CDR3 spans 11 amino acids. As DNA, the CDR3 is TGCAGTGCTTTCAGGTACAATGAGCAGTTCTTC. Translating it yields CSAFRYNEQFF.

CDR3 amino acids: CASSLDPFDREETQYF. Here the CDR3 DNA reads TGTGCCAGCAGCCTAGACCCATTCGACAGGGAAGAGACCCAGTACTTC. The chain uses TRBV7-6 and TRBJ2-5; TRBD1 aligns across 7 bases. Germline assignment: CDR1 SGHVS and CDR2 FNYEAQ. V was clipped by 5 bases and J by 3 bases; unmatched bases: 12. The CDR3 runs to 16 residues.

The V call is TRBV9, the J call TRBJ1-3; TRBD1 agrees at 7 bases. Germline V gene lookup returns CDR1 SGDLS and CDR2 YYNGEE. CDR3 length: 13 residues. After removal of 3 bases from V and 3 bases from J, the junction contained 0 bases not matched to a gene. Here the CDR3 DNA reads TGTGCCAGCAGCGCAGGGGGTGGAAACACCATATATTTT. Protein: CASSAGGGNTIYF.